This TCR beta chain was found in a study of blood T cell repertoires in COVID-19. In the study overall: Acute and convalescent COVID-19 samples came from the United States, Italy and Spain. The cDNA or gDNA used as material had been derived from T cells, B-cell-depleted T cells, or PBMCs.

CDR3 length: 11 amino acids. Germline values: CDR1 SGHRS, CDR2 YFSETQ. Trimming removed 2 bases from V and 7 bases from J, with 7 bases in between. Authors' methods: Reference gene primers were amplified, and this amplification served to estimate nucleated cell counts. Repertoires were generated with immunoSEQ multiplex PCR, while TCRdb's copy carries only in-frame clones and drops some. That table gives V, J and clone size, and the DNA gave D and trimming. The sample has about 190,000 clones, about 86% seen once; the top ten hold 2.9%. The receptor was derived from a man aged 50 to 60 with active or convalescent COVID-19. The chain carries TRBV5-1 and TRBJ2-7, with D perhaps matching TRBD2 (5 bases). The sequenced sample was peripheral blood. The CDR3 region has the DNA TGCGCCAGCAGCTTACGGGAAGAGCAGTACTTC. It is translated as CASSLREEQYF.